This T cell receptor (beta chain) was recorded in a study of cytomegalovirus exposure and HLA in healthy donors. The overall study: The 120 or so validation repertoires used a platform that matched the one used for the 550 to 800 first-cohort repertoires, as a later analysis reported.

Profiling relied on immunoSEQ multiplex PCR, and the TCRdb table lists in-frame clones only, not all of them. The sample records hundreds of thousands of clones, over 80% being singletons. The CDR3 sequence is 12 residues long. The V and J ends lost 6 bases and 4 bases respectively, with 8 bases between them. Germline-derived CDR1 and CDR2 are SGHAT and FQNNGV. The donors belonged to the roughly 120-subject validation cohort, separate from the roughly 720-subject first cohort. Study-wide points: Across donors, most TCRs were seen rarely, yet some public ones were widespread. In vitro experiments confirmed that three CMV-associated chains were specific for CMV antigens.

Comments on this clone: Its cognate antigen is unknown.

The sequenced material came from PBMCs. The sequence was collected from a woman between 25 and 40 years old in good health and CMV-seropositive. The chain joins TRBV11-2 to TRBJ2-3, with unresolved D. The DNA of the CDR3 is TGTGCCAGCAGTCTGGCGGCAGATACGCAGTATTTT. Translated: CASSLAADTQYF.